Each of the 27 T cell receptor beta chains below was sequenced from the same sample in a study of T cells after yellow fever vaccination. MiXCR, applied by TCRdb to the 5' RACE reads, yields one record per CDR3 protein. The table lists 110,000 or so distinct CDR3 sequences, roughly 7.9% of them singletons. Sequenced here: CD4+ T cells sorted from PBMCs, sampled around 45 days after the first yellow fever vaccination. The receptors derive from a man aged 18 to 35 who received the YFV17D yellow fever vaccine.

This clonotype appeared a few times. This chain joins TRBV24-1 and TRBJ2-2, with 7 positions matching TRBD1. Trimming at V came to 3 bases and at J to 1 base, leaving 4 bases not matched to a gene. CDR3 length equals 16 residues. Germline CDR1 is KGHDR and CDR2 is SFDVKD. The CDR3 protein is CATSDPRTGNTGELFF. Here the CDR3 DNA reads TGTGCCACCAGTGATCCCAGGACAGGGAACACCGGGGAGCTGTTTTTT.

The table lists this clonotype with many counts. V is TRBV12-3 or TRBV12-4 and J is TRBJ1-1, with D perhaps TRBD1 (5 bases). The V end was cut by 1 base, the J end by 5 bases, with 17 bases between. This CDR3 contains 16 residues. CDR3 DNA: TGTGCCAGCAGTTTAGATCAGGGCTTGGAGAGGACTGAAGCTTTCTTT. It codes for CASSLDQGLERTEAFF.

In its sample, this clonotype was seen many times. This chain joins TRBV5-1 and TRBJ2-6, with D unclear. Per germline, CDR1 SGHRS and CDR2 YFSETQ. This CDR3 has 15 amino acids. The V and J ends lost 3 bases and 2 bases respectively, with 9 bases between them. The CDR3 reads CASSWAAAGANVLTF. The CDR3 DNA is TGCGCCAGCAGCTGGGCCGCAGCTGGGGCCAACGTCCTGACTTTC.

This rearrangement joins TRBV4-1 to TRBJ2-3, with 10 bases lining up with TRBD2. The CDR3 sequence is 16 residues long. The ends lost 0 bases at V and 8 bases at J; junction bases unmatched: 8. CDR1 and CDR2 (germline): MGHRA, YSYEKL. The CDR3, as DNA: TGCGCCAGCAGCCAAGATGGGGCTAGCGGGAGTCCTACGCAGTATTTT. Its translation is CASSQDGASGSPTQYF.

This clonotype was recorded many times. The V gene is TRBV5-1, the J gene TRBJ2-1; TRBD2 matches 11 bases. Germline CDR1 is SGHRS and CDR2 is YFSETQ. There are 17 residues in the CDR3. V was clipped by 2 bases and J by 1 base; unmatched bases: 5. CDR3 sequence: CASSFGSGGASYNEQFF. The CDR3 DNA is TGCGCCAGCAGCTTCGGTAGCGGGGGGGCTTCCTACAATGAGCAGTTCTTC.

This clonotype was observed at least ten times. The chain is built from TRBV28 and TRBJ1-6; 9 bases fit TRBD1. CDR1 is MDHEN and CDR2 is SYDVKM in the germline V gene. The V segment lost 6 bases and the J segment 3 bases; nucleotides outside the gene matches: 6. The CDR3 runs to 16 residues. This CDR3 is CASSLGQGGYNSPLHF. CDR3 DNA: TGTGCCAGCAGCCTGGGACAGGGTGGCTATAATTCACCCCTCCACTTT.

This clonotype appeared many times. The CDR3 DNA reads TGTGCCTGGAGTCTCATACCCAGCGGGGGGTATACCGGGGAGCTGTTTTTT. It encodes CAWSLIPSGGYTGELFF. The rearrangement joins TRBV30 to TRBJ2-2; 9 bases fit TRBD2. After removal of 2 bases from V and 5 bases from J, the junction contained 12 bases not matched to a gene. The CDR3 is made up of 17 amino acids. Germline V gene sequence: CDR1 GTSNPN, CDR2 SVGIG (reference sequence).

This clonotype was recorded at least ten times. The rearrangement uses TRBV18 and TRBJ1-4, with D hard to call. Germline-derived CDR1 and CDR2 are KGHSH and LQKENI. The CDR3 has 15 amino acids. V was clipped by 4 bases and J by 4 bases, with 13 bases between them. The CDR3 region is CASSRYEESNEKLFF. The CDR3 DNA follows: TGTGCCAGCTCACGATACGAAGAAAGTAATGAAAAACTGTTTTTT.

This clonotype was found many times. The V call is TRBV20-1, the J call TRBJ2-5, with TRBD2 identical over 7 bases. Germline values: CDR1 DFQATT, CDR2 SNEGSKA (reference sequence). V dropped 3 bases and J dropped 5; count of bases not matched to a gene: 9. The CDR3 sequence is 14 residues long. The CDR3 loop reads CSASPGAGDETQYF. In nucleotides, the CDR3 is TGCAGTGCTAGCCCCGGGGCGGGGGACGAGACCCAGTACTTC.

This clonotype was detected many times. The V call is TRBV5-1, the J call TRBJ2-7; D is possibly TRBD2 (5 bases). In germline, CDR1 is SGHRS, CDR2 YFSETQ. CDR3 size: 13 residues. Trimming removed 4 bases from V and 7 bases from J, with 15 bases in between. This CDR3 reads CASSTGLLGEQYV. The DNA for the CDR3 is TGCGCCAGCAGCACCGGACTCTTGGGGGAGCAGTACGTC.

The sample holds many counts of this clonotype. The chain carries TRBV2 and TRBJ1-3; D is perhaps TRBD1 (6 bases). Germline V gives CDR1 SNHLY, CDR2 FYNNEI. Trimming removed 4 bases at V and 9 bases at J, with 13 bases between. The CDR3 runs 13 residues. CDR3 DNA: TGTGCCAGCAGTGCCGGGACAATTTTCACCATATATTTT. Protein: CASSAGTIFTIYF.

This clonotype appeared a few times. The J gene is TRBJ1-1, the V gene TRBV5-1; no firm D call. This CDR3 is 16 amino acids long. V lost 4 bases and J lost 1, with 17 bases in between. Per germline, CDR1 SGHRS and CDR2 YFSETQ. The CDR3 loop reads CASSRSLGNSNTEAFF. CDR3 bases: TGCGCCAGCAGCAGGTCCCTGGGGAATTCGAACACTGAAGCTTTCTTT.

This clonotype has a count of ten or more. CDR3 DNA: TGCAGTGCTAGGCGAGGGGTGAGGTTGAATCAGCCCCAGCATTTT. Residues: CSARRGVRLNQPQHF. This chain connects TRBV20-1 to TRBJ1-5; D perhaps matches TRBD1 (5 bases). Trimming pared 3 bases from V and 4 bases from J, leaving 16 bases between. CDR3 length: 15 residues. Germline assignment: CDR1 DFQATT and CDR2 SNEGSKA (reference sequence).

At least ten counts were recorded for this clonotype. The CDR3 loop is CASSFGGKNYNEQFF. The CDR3 DNA reads TGTGCCAGCAGCTTCGGCGGGAAAAATTACAATGAGCAGTTCTTC. The chain combines TRBV7-2 with TRBJ2-1; D possibly corresponds to TRBD2 (6 bases). The CDR3 sequence is 15 residues long. The V end lost 3 bases, the J end lost 4 bases, and 13 bases lay between the germline ends. Per the germline V gene, CDR1 is SGHTA and CDR2 is FQGNSA.

The table lists this clonotype with a few counts. This chain uses TRBV7-9 with TRBJ1-5; no definite D call. From germline, CDR1 is SEHNR and CDR2 FQNEAQ (reference sequence). Deletions cut 1 base from V and 11 bases from J, with 9 bases between. CDR3 size: 12 residues. The CDR3 sequence: CASSLELSAQHF. DNA for the CDR3: TGTGCCAGCAGCTTAGAACTGTCAGCCCAGCATTTT.

The chain uses TRBV6-5 and TRBJ2-5; no clear D gene. This CDR3 spans 16 amino acids. V shed 0 bases and J shed 0 bases, with 11 bases lying between them. CDR1 and CDR2 from the germline V gene are MNHEY and SVGAGI. The CDR3 is CASSYSVAGYQETQYF. The CDR3 DNA is TGTGCCAGCAGTTACTCGGTGGCTGGGTACCAAGAGACCCAGTACTTC.

This clonotype showed up many times. This chain uses TRBV28 with TRBJ2-7, with D tentatively TRBD1 (6 bases). The CDR3 spans 16 residues. CDR1 is MDHEN and CDR2 is SYDVKM in the germline V gene. Trimming left V 7 bases short and J 4 bases short, with 23 bases between. The CDR3 loop reads CASNSPTASRGYEQYV. CDR3 in DNA: TGTGCCAGCAATTCCCCTACCGCCAGCAGGGGTTACGAGCAGTACGTC.

As concerns this clonotype: This may come from a read error, since a much larger clone is one base off. The chain links TRBV5-1 to TRBJ2-2; TRBD2 might be the D (5 bases). Germline CDR1 is SGHRS and CDR2 is YFSETQ. The CDR3 is 11 residues long. CDR3 protein: CAISRDGELFF. As DNA, the CDR3 is TGCGCCATCAGCCGGGACGGGGAGCTGTTTTTT. The variable domain in full, with the rest retrieved from reference TRBV5-1 and TRBJ2-2, is KAGVTQTPRYLIKTRGQQVTLSCSPISGHRSVSWYQQTPGQGLQFLFEYFSETQRNKGNFPGRFSGRQFSNSRSEMNVSTLELGDSALYLCAISRDGELFFGEGSRLTVL.

This clonotype was seen ten or more times. The chain recombines TRBV5-1 with TRBJ1-1, with 7 bases fitting TRBD1. The V and J ends lost 2 bases and 3 bases, in that order; junction bases with no gene match: 4. CDR1 SGHRS and CDR2 YFSETQ come from the germline V gene. This CDR3 is 14 amino acids long. The chain's CDR3 is CASSFKGADTEAFF. The CDR3 DNA reads as TGCGCCAGCAGCTTTAAGGGGGCCGACACTGAAGCTTTCTTT.

This clonotype was detected many times. The chain is built from TRBV3-1 and TRBJ1-5, with D possibly TRBD1 on 6 matching bases. The germline CDR1 and CDR2 sequences are LGHDT and YNNKEL (reference sequence). The CDR3 extends over 15 amino acids. V was trimmed by 1 base and J by 6 bases, leaving 13 bases between them. The CDR3 loop reads CASSQGGGGVQPQHF. The CDR3 DNA sequence: TGTGCCAGCAGCCAAGGCGGCGGGGGCGTTCAGCCCCAGCATTTT.

This clonotype has at least ten counts. V usage is TRBV19 and J usage is TRBJ1-4; D is perhaps TRBD1 (5 bases). V dropped 8 bases and J dropped 0 bases, with 16 bases sitting between them. This CDR3 is 16 amino acids long. The germline CDR1 and CDR2 sequences are LNHDA and SQIVND (reference sequence). The CDR3 sequence: CASLKTAGATNEKLFF. CDR3 nucleotides: TGTGCCAGTCTTAAGACAGCGGGCGCAACTAATGAAAAACTGTTTTTT.

Ten or more counts support this clonotype. This sequence joins TRBV6-5 and TRBJ1-2; D call uncertain. V was cut by 2 bases and J by 6 bases, with 16 bases left in between. Germline CDR1 reads MNHEY; CDR2 reads SVGAGI. This CDR3 spans 15 amino acids. CDR3: CASSYGHPSWDGYTF. The CDR3 bases are TGTGCCAGCAGTTACGGCCATCCCTCGTGGGATGGCTACACCTTC.

The chain recombines TRBV18 with TRBJ2-7, with D hard to call. V lost 2 bases, J lost 3 bases, and 11 bases lay in between. CDR1 and CDR2 (germline): KGHSH, LQKENI. The CDR3 loop spans 14 amino acids. In DNA form, the CDR3 reads TGTGCCAGCTCACCAAATCCAGGCTTCTACGAGCAGTACGTC. Residues: CASSPNPGFYEQYV.

The V call is TRBV6-5, the J call TRBJ1-2, with no clear D. V lost 8 bases to trimming and J lost 4 bases, with 11 bases between them. The CDR3 sequence is 12 residues long. CDR1 MNHEY and CDR2 SVGAGI come from the germline V gene. Written as DNA, the CDR3 is TGTGCCAGCGGACGGCTTGGCTATGGCTACACCTTC. Translation: CASGRLGYGYTF.

Regarding this clonotype: A much larger clone sits a single nucleotide away, making a read error possible. The V call is TRBV7-9, the J call TRBJ2-3; no definite D call. This CDR3 has 12 amino acids. The germline V gene has CDR1 SEHNR and CDR2 FQNEAQ (reference sequence). The CDR3 sequence is CASSSQMDKQYF. The CDR3 DNA follows: TGTGCCAGCAGCTCCCAGATGGATAAGCAGTATTTT.

The chain carries TRBV5-4 and TRBJ2-1; 9 bases match TRBD1. CDR1 and CDR2 (germline): SGHNT, YYREEE (reference sequence). V dropped 4 bases and J dropped 2; count of bases not matched to a gene: 7. The CDR3 has 16 amino acids. CDR3: CASSPGQGRTYNEQFF. CDR3 sequence (DNA): TGTGCCAGCAGCCCCGGACAGGGGAGAACCTACAATGAGCAGTTCTTC. Together with reference TRBV5-4 and TRBJ2-1, the CDR3 gives the full variable domain: ETGVTQSPTHLIKTRGQQVTLRCSSQSGHNTVSWYQQALGQGPQFIFQYYREEENGRGNFPPRFSGLQFPNYSSELNVNALELDDSALYLCASSPGQGRTYNEQFFGPGTRLTVL.

This clonotype was seen ten or more times. This chain joins TRBV9 and TRBJ2-7; the match to TRBD2 covers 8 bases. The ends lost 0 bases at V and 0 bases at J; junction bases unmatched: 2. CDR1 is SGDLS and CDR2 is YYNGEE in the germline V gene. The CDR3 contains 15 residues. The CDR3 reads CASSVGAGDSYEQYF. The CDR3, as DNA: TGTGCCAGCAGCGTAGGAGCGGGGGACTCCTACGAGCAGTACTTC.